The source of this T cell receptor (beta chain) is a study of CD8 T cells in Susac syndrome. Broader study findings: The study acknowledged a relatively small number of individuals in its TCR sequencing and HLA analysis.

Random-hexamer reverse transcription was applied to roughly 0.5 to 1 ug RNA. Coverage of TCR beta CDR3 amplification by immunoSEQ multiplex PCR extended to 54 Vbeta and 13 Jbeta. TCRdb re-called the immunoSEQ multiplex PCR reads through MiXCR, storing one row per CDR3 protein. Of under 150,000 distinct CDR3 sequences listed, over 85% are singletons. Per germline, CDR1 SGDLS and CDR2 YYNGEE. The CDR3 has 18 residues. V dropped 4 bases and J dropped 5; count of bases not matched to a gene: 17. Comment on this clonotype: What it binds is unknown.

The sequenced target, TCR beta, came from blood CD8+ and CD4+ T cells. TEMRA cells were FACS-enriched, unlike CD8+ and CD4+ T cells, which were negatively isolated. Sequencing was performed on CD8+ T cells from PBMCs. This chain joins TRBV9 and TRBJ1-1; the match to TRBD1 covers 10 bases. This TCR was sampled from a human donor in good health. CDR3: CASSPGQGQKSWGTEAFF. In DNA form, the CDR3 reads TGTGCCAGCAGCCCGGGACAGGGGCAGAAGTCATGGGGTACTGAAGCTTTCTTT.